Listed below are T cell receptor beta chains from one sample, sequenced in a study of Ad26.COV2.S vaccination and SARS-CoV-2 variants. Libraries were prepared by immunoSEQ multiplex PCR; TCRdb keeps only in-frame clonotypes and omits some of them. This sample carries over 400,000 clones, roughly 89% of them seen once, and the ten largest clones take around 2.5%. The sample was peripheral blood, taken in a trial of Ad26.COV2.S vaccine versus placebo. Receptor source: a person between 18 and 60 years old who received the Ad26.COV2.S COVID-19 vaccine or a placebo. The CDR3 runs from the conserved cysteine through the conserved F or W. A D gene is named only where the DNA matches it firmly. The listing skips clone size in some rows; elsewhere it reads once, few, many or a size class.

cdr3_aa	cdr3_nt	clone_size	d_call	v_call	j_call
CASGLVPPVSGTGNNEQFF	TGTGCTAGTGGTTTGGTACCCCCCGTATCGGGGACTGGGAACAATGAGCAGTTCTTC	-	-	TRBV12-5	TRBJ2-1
CASSPREGMETQYF	TGTGCCAGCTCACCTCGGGAGGGGATGGAGACCCAGTACTTC	-	TRBD2	TRBV18	TRBJ2-5
CATSREDRASYEQYF	TGTGCCACCAGCAGAGAGGACCGAGCCTCCTACGAGCAGTACTTC	-	-	TRBV15	TRBJ2-7
CASSVTGLDETQYF	TGTGCCAGCTCCGTGACGGGGCTCGACGAGACCCAGTACTTC	-	-	TRBV18	TRBJ2-5
CASGPLLATNEKLFF	TGTGCCAGCGGACCCTTACTCGCAACTAATGAAAAACTGTTTTTT	-	-	TRBV6-6	TRBJ1-4
CASSLDSPNYGYTF	TGTGCCAGCAGCCTGGACAGTCCTAACTATGGCTACACCTTC	-	-	TRBV5-6	TRBJ1-2
CASSLAWPNEQFF	TGTGCCAGCAGCTTAGCCTGGCCCAATGAGCAGTTCTTC	-	-	TRBV5-4	TRBJ2-1
CASSYRGGEETQYF	TGTGCCAGCAGTTACCGGGGGGGCGAAGAGACCCAGTACTTC	-	TRBD2	TRBV6-5	TRBJ2-5
CASSPLTSGYTGELFF	TGTGCCAGCAGCCCCCTGACTAGCGGATACACCGGGGAGCTGTTTTTT	few	TRBD2	TRBV9	TRBJ2-2
CASSRLVNGGTEAFF	TGTGCCAGCTCACGACTGGTTAACGGGGGCACTGAAGCTTTCTTT	-	-	TRBV18	TRBJ1-1